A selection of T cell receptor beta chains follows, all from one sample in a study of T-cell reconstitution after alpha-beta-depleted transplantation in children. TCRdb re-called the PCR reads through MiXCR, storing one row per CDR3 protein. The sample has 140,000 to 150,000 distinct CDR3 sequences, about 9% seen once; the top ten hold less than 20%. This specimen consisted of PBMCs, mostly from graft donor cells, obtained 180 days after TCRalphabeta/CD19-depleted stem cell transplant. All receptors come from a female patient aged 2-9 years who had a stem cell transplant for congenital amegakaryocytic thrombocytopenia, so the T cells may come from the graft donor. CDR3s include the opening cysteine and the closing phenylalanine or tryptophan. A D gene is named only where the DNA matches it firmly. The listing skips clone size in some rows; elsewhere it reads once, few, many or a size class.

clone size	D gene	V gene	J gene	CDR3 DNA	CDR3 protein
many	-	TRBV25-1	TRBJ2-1	TGTGCCAGCAGTGAACTTGGAGGGTTAACCTACAATGAGCAGTTCTTC	CASSELGGLTYNEQFF
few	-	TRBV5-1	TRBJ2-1	TGCGCCAGCAGCCTAGGACACAACAATGAGCAGTTCTTC	CASSLGHNNEQFF
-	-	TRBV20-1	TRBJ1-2	TGCAGTGCTAGTGGGGGAGGGGGTGGCTACACCTTC	CSASGGGGGYTF
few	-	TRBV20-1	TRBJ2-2	TGCAGTGCTAGCGCGAACACCGGGGAGCTGTTTTTT	CSASANTGELFF
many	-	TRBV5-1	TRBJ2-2	TGCGCCAGCAGCTTGGCTGGGACCGGGGAGCTGTTTTTT	CASSLAGTGELFF
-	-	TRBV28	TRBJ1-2	TGTGCCAGCAGTTGGACAAATAACTATGGCTACACCTTC	CASSWTNNYGYTF
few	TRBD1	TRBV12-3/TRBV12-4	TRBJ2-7	TGTGCCAGCAGTTTAGGGGACAGTTCCCCCTACGAGCAGTACTTC	CASSLGDSSPYEQYF
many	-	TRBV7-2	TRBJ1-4	TGTGCCAGCAGCTTAGTTTACAGGCCAGGGGATAATGAAAAACTGTTTTTT	CASSLVYRPGDNEKLFF
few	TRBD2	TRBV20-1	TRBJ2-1	TGCAGTGCTAGTTTTACTAGCGGGACGTACAATGAGCAGTTCTTC	CSASFTSGTYNEQFF
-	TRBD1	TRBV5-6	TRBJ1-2	TGTGCCAGCAGCGCGGGACAGAGCGATGGCTACACCTTC	CASSAGQSDGYTF
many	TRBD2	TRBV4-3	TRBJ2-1	TGCGCCAGCAGCCAAGAATCTCAGCTAGCGGGACCCTACAATGAGCAGTTCTTC	CASSQESQLAGPYNEQFF
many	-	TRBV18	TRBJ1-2	TGTGCCAGCTCACCACCGTTCTCGGGCCGGGACTATGGCTACACCTTC	CASSPPFSGRDYGYTF
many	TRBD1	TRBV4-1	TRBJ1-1	TGCGCCAGCAGCAGCGGGGACAGGGAAAATGAAGCTTTCTTT	CASSSGDRENEAFF
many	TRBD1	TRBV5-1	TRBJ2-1	TGCGCCAGCAGCTTGGCGGGACAGGGTGTCGATGAGCAGTTCTTC	CASSLAGQGVDEQFF
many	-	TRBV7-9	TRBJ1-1	TGTGCCAGCAGCTTAGGAGGGGGGGCTTTCTTT	CASSLGGGAFF
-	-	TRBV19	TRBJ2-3	TGTGCCACCACCTTCTCCCGGATCGCGGGTTCCGCAGATACGCAGTATTTT	CATTFSRIAGSADTQYF
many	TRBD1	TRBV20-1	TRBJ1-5	TGCAGTGCTAGAGAACAGACAGGGCGGGAACAGCCCCAGCATTTT	CSAREQTGREQPQHF
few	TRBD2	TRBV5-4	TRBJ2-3	TGTGCCAGCAGCCCGAAGACTAGCGGACCCACAGATACGCAGTATTTT	CASSPKTSGPTDTQYF
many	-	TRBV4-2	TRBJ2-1	TGTGCCAGCAGCCAAGAAACACACTCCTACAATGAGCAGTTCTTC	CASSQETHSYNEQFF
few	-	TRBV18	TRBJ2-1	TGTGCCAGCTCACCAGAAAGACTAGGCTATGAGCAGTTCTTC	CASSPERLGYEQFF
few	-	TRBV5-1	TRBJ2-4	TGCGCCAGCAGCTTGCTGGGGCTGGGGGGCAAAAACATTCAGTACTTC	CASSLLGLGGKNIQYF
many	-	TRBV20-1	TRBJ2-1	TGCAGTGCTAGAGATAGTTGGGGTCAGGTCGATGAGCAGTTCTTC	CSARDSWGQVDEQFF
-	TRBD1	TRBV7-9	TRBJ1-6	TGTGCCAGCAGCTTCAGGGACAGGGGATCACCCCTCCACTTT	CASSFRDRGSPLHF
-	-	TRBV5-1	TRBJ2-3	TGCGCCAGCAGCTTGGTTGGGAAAGCAGATACGCAGTATTTT	CASSLVGKADTQYF
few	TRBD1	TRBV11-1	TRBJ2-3	TGTGCCAGCAGACTCCGGGACAGGGGGCACCCCGGGGCAGATACGCAGTATTTT	CASRLRDRGHPGADTQYF
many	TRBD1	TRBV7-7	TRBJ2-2	TGTGCCAGCAGCTGGGGACAGGGGGATACCGGGGAGCTGTTTTTT	CASSWGQGDTGELFF
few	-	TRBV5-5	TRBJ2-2	TGTGCCAGCAGCTTGTTCCCGGGGGCGGAGGGAACCGGGGAGCTGTTTTTT	CASSLFPGAEGTGELFF
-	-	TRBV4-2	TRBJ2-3	TGTGCCAGCAGCCAAGATTGGGAGTCGGGCACAGATACGCAGTATTTT	CASSQDWESGTDTQYF
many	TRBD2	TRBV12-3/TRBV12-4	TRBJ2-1	TGTGCCAGCAGCAAACTAGCGGGAGGGAATGTCTTC	CASSKLAGGNVF
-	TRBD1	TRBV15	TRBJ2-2	TGTGCCACCAGCGTCGACAGGGGGCGGACCGGGGAGCTGTTTTTT	CATSVDRGRTGELFF
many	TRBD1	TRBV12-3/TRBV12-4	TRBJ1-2	TGTGCCAGCAGCGACAGGGTTTGGTATGGCTACACCTTC	CASSDRVWYGYTF
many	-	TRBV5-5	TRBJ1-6	TGTGCCAGCAGCTCCCCCCTTGTGGGCCTTAATTCACCCCTCCACTTT	CASSSPLVGLNSPLHF
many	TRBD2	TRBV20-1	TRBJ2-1	TGCAGTGCTAGAGATCCCCTGACTGCGGGGGAGTTCTTC	CSARDPLTAGEFF